This passage covers 27 T cell receptor beta chains from one sample sequenced in a study of beta chain features in type 1 diabetes. Study-wide findings and caveats: When Type 1 diabetes patients were examined, their TCRB CDR3s proved moderately but significantly shorter in all four CD4+ subsets.

TCRB transcripts that were expressed got sequenced, as all of the isolated RNA had been reverse transcribed. The repertoire was sequenced with immunoSEQ multiplex PCR; TCRdb's copy has only in-frame clones and lacks some. The sample includes hundreds of thousands of clones, roughly 12% of them seen just once. The antigens of these receptors remain unknown. Sequenced material: naive CD4+ T cells from blood. All receptors derive from a man between 18 and 29 years old with type 1 diabetes.

This clone was seen more than once but under ten times. The chain couples TRBV5-1 to TRBJ2-7; 7 nucleotides align to TRBD2. Germline CDR1 SGHRS, CDR2 YFSETQ. The CDR3 loop spans 15 amino acids. J was trimmed by 5 bases and V by 3 bases; bases with no gene match: 11. CDR3 region: CASSSSNGGRNEQYF. The DNA for the CDR3 is TGCGCCAGCAGCTCCTCTAACGGGGGGAGAAACGAGCAGTACTTC.

The chain combines TRBV5-1 with TRBJ2-7, with TRBD1 matching 10 bases. The CDR3 has 15 amino acids. The V gene's germline CDR1 is SGHRS and CDR2 YFSETQ. With V trimmed by 3 bases and J by 4 bases, 7 bases remained unmatched. CDR3 amino acids: CASSYSTGGMYEQYF. In DNA, the CDR3 is TGCGCCAGCAGCTACTCGACAGGGGGCATGTACGAGCAGTACTTC. The full variable domain, with the rest looked up from reference TRBV5-1 and TRBJ2-7, is KAGVTQTPRYLIKTRGQQVTLSCSPISGHRSVSWYQQTPGQGLQFLFEYFSETQRNKGNFPGRFSGRQFSNSRSEMNVSTLELGDSALYLCASSYSTGGMYEQYFGPGTRLTVT.

This clone appeared a few times. The same CDR3 also results from other DNA sequences found in this sample. This rearrangement joins TRBV7-2 to TRBJ1-4, with D hard to call. The germline CDR1 and CDR2 sequences are SGHTA and FQGNSA. The CDR3 runs 12 residues. V was clipped by 3 bases and J by 8 bases, with 7 bases between them. Here the CDR3 DNA reads TGTGCCAGCAGCTTCGGTAACGAAAAACTGTTTTTT. Amino acid sequence: CASSFGNEKLFF.

The rearrangement uses TRBV9 and TRBJ2-1, with 7 positions matching TRBD1. With V trimmed by 6 bases and J by 0 bases, 9 bases remained unmatched. The CDR3 is 16 amino acids. The V gene's germline CDR1 is SGDLS and CDR2 YYNGEE. CDR3 residues: CASTQGQLSSYNEQFF. For the CDR3, the DNA is TGTGCCAGCACCCAGGGACAGCTCAGCTCCTACAATGAGCAGTTCTTC.

The sample holds a few counts of this clone. The V gene is TRBV4-1, the J gene TRBJ2-3; D is perhaps TRBD1 or TRBD2 (5 bases each). The CDR3 is 14 residues long. Germline assignment: CDR1 MGHRA and CDR2 YSYEKL. Trimming stripped 3 bases from V and 6 bases from J, with 13 bases between. The CDR3 region is CASSQDGTDDTQYF. CDR3 in DNA: TGCGCCAGCAGCCAGGATGGGACCGACGATACGCAGTATTTT.

The J gene is TRBJ2-7, the V gene TRBV2, with no clear D. The germline V gene encodes CDR1 SNHLY and CDR2 FYNNEI. There are 13 residues in the CDR3. V was trimmed by 6 bases and J by 3 bases, leaving 12 bases between them. The CDR3 region is CASSLLRGYEQYF. The CDR3 nucleotides read TGTGCCAGCAGCCTCCTACGTGGCTACGAGCAGTACTTC.

Only a few counts were recorded for this clone. This chain joins TRBV2 and TRBJ1-6; D gene unclear. Trimming stripped 8 bases from V and 5 bases from J, with 10 bases between. This CDR3 has 13 amino acids. Per the germline V gene, CDR1 is SNHLY and CDR2 is FYNNEI. The CDR3 here is CASVGANNSPLHF. The CDR3 DNA reads as TGTGCCAGCGTGGGTGCGAATAATTCACCCCTCCACTTT.

This CDR3 reads CASRLGSYEQYF. CDR3 sequence (DNA): TGTGCCAGCAGATTAGGGTCCTACGAGCAGTACTTC. V gene TRBV28 combines with J gene TRBJ2-7; D unresolved. V lost 6 bases, J lost 1 base, and 7 bases lay in between. The germline CDR1 and CDR2 sequences are MDHEN and SYDVKM. The CDR3 consists of 12 residues.

In its sample, this clone was seen a few times. V and J are TRBV28 and TRBJ2-2; 8 bases are a match to TRBD2. The CDR3 consists of 16 residues. Germline CDR1 MDHEN, CDR2 SYDVKM. J lost 4 bases, V lost 7 bases, and 11 bases had no gene match. The CDR3 coding sequence is TGTGCCAGCACCGCGGGGGGCCGGGTGCCCACCGGGGAGCTGTTTTTT. This gives the protein CASTAGGRVPTGELFF. The full variable domain, with the rest looked up from reference TRBV28 and TRBJ2-2, is DVKVTQSSRYLVKRTGEKVFLECVQDMDHENMFWYRQDPGLGLRLIYFSYDVKMKEKGDIPEGYSVSREKKERFSLILESASTNQTSMYLCASTAGGRVPTGELFFGEGSRLTVL.

This clone was seen only a few times. The CDR3: CAISGSGDRSYEQYF. The CDR3 nucleotides are TGTGCCATCAGTGGGAGTGGCGACAGATCCTACGAGCAGTACTTC. The rearrangement uses TRBV10-3 and TRBJ2-7; TRBD1 might be the D (5 bases). The CDR3 loop spans 15 amino acids. Germline loops: CDR1 ENHRY, CDR2 SYGVKD. The V gene lost 4 bases and the J gene lost 1 base, with 14 bases spanning the gap.

Details on this clone: Other DNA sequences within the sample encode an identical CDR3. The chain links TRBV18 to TRBJ2-7; no clear D gene. This CDR3 is built from 12 residues. Germline CDR1 KGHSH, CDR2 LQKENI. V lost 6 bases to trimming and J lost 0 bases, with 6 bases between them. The CDR3 DNA reads as TGTGCCAGCTCTCTAAGCTCCTACGAGCAGTACTTC. It codes for CASSLSSYEQYF. The variable domain in full, with the rest retrieved from reference TRBV18 and TRBJ2-7, is NAGVMQNPRHLVRRRGQEARLRCSPMKGHSHVYWYRQLPEEGLKFMVYLQKENIIDESGMPKERFSAEFPKEGPSILRIQQVVRGDSAAYFCASSLSSYEQYFGPGTRLTVT.

The chain joins TRBV29-1 to TRBJ1-3; 9 bases are shared with TRBD1. With 3 bases clipped from V and 4 bases from J, the junction kept 7 bases outside the gene matches. CDR1 and CDR2 (germline): SQVTM, ANQGSEA. The CDR3 consists of 15 residues. The CDR3 sequence: CSVDLTGTGGNTIYF. CDR3 DNA: TGCAGCGTTGACTTGACCGGGACAGGGGGAAACACCATATATTTT.

V and J are TRBV30 and TRBJ2-6, with D uncertain. V was shortened by 4 bases and J by 2 bases, with 6 bases between the two germline ends. The CDR3 runs 13 residues. Germline V gives CDR1 GTSNPN, CDR2 SVGIG (reference sequence). The CDR3 is CAWNIPGANVLTF. The DNA of the CDR3 is TGTGCCTGGAATATTCCTGGGGCCAACGTCCTGACTTTC.

The CDR3 nucleotides are TGTGCCAGCCGAATCGGACAGGGTGCTGAAGCTTTCTTT. As protein: CASRIGQGAEAFF. The chain is built from TRBV14 and TRBJ1-1; 8 nucleotides agree with TRBD1. The CDR3 totals 13 residues. The germline CDR1 and CDR2 sequences are SGHDN and FVKESK. V was pared by 8 bases and J by 6 bases, with 8 bases of the junction left unmatched.

This clone has more than one count but fewer than ten. In DNA form, the CDR3 reads TGCGCCAGCACCCTACTAGCGGGGGGCACAGATACGCAGTATTTT. The encoded protein is CASTLLAGGTDTQYF. This chain links TRBV5-1 with TRBJ2-3, with 11 bases matching TRBD2. CDR3 length equals 15 residues. Germline V gene lookup returns CDR1 SGHRS and CDR2 YFSETQ. J lost 1 base, V lost 6 bases, and 4 bases had no gene match.

This clone turned up a few times. Distinct nucleotide sequences in the sample also encode this CDR3. The gene calls are TRBV5-1 and TRBJ1-2; maybe TRBD1 (6 bases). Germline V gene lookup returns CDR1 SGHRS and CDR2 YFSETQ. The CDR3 is 13 residues long. The V end was cut by 0 bases, the J end by 5 bases, with 8 bases between. The CDR3 DNA follows: TGCGCCAGCAGCTTGGATGGGACATATGGCTACACCTTC. Translation: CASSLDGTYGYTF.

This clone was seen only a few times. The rearrangement links TRBV10-3 to TRBJ1-2; D gene uncertain. There are 13 residues in the CDR3. Trimming cost V 7 bases and J 3 bases, with 12 bases left between them. Germline V gene data show CDR1 as ENHRY and CDR2 as SYGVKD. The DNA for the CDR3 is TGTGCCATCAAGGGCGCCACAGACTATGGCTACACCTTC. Translated, it gives CAIKGATDYGYTF.

V usage is TRBV7-9 and J usage is TRBJ2-7; the D gene is possibly TRBD1 (5 bases). V was clipped by 5 bases and J by 3 bases, with 11 bases between them. Per the germline V gene, CDR1 is SEHNR and CDR2 is FQNEAQ (reference sequence). The length of the CDR3 is 13 residues. CDR3 coding DNA: TGTGCCAGCAGCATCGGACACCTCTACGAGCAGTACTTC. This sequence encodes CASSIGHLYEQYF.

The chain recombines TRBV27 with TRBJ1-6; D is possibly TRBD1 (5 bases). This CDR3 has 17 amino acids. Trimming took 3 bases from V and 8 from J, leaving 20 bases between them. Germline lookup yields CDR1 MNHEY and CDR2 SMNVEV (reference sequence). Written as DNA, the CDR3 is TGTGCCAGCAGTTTGACCCTAAGGTCCGTAGGGGATTCACCCCTCCACTTT. This gives the protein CASSLTLRSVGDSPLHF.

This rearrangement joins TRBV2 to TRBJ2-5; D tentatively fits TRBD1 or TRBD2 (5 bases each). V lost 6 bases and J 0 bases, leaving 5 bases between the germline ends. CDR3 length: 12 residues. CDR1 SNHLY and CDR2 FYNNEI come from the germline V gene. In DNA form, the CDR3 reads TGTGCCAGCAGGGGGGACCAAGAGACCCAGTACTTC. Its protein is CASRGDQETQYF. Full variable domain (missing parts from reference TRBV2 and TRBJ2-5): EPEVTQTPSHQVTQMGQEVILRCVPISNHLYFYWYRQILGQKVEFLVSFYNNEISEKSEIFDDQFSVERPDGSNFTLKIRSTKLEDSAMYFCASRGDQETQYFGPGTRLLVL.

The rearrangement uses TRBV7-9 and TRBJ2-3; 7 nucleotides agree with TRBD1. V gave up 3 bases and J gave up 6 bases; unmatched junction bases: 3. Germline-derived CDR1 and CDR2 are SEHNR and FQNEAQ (reference sequence). The CDR3 covers 13 residues. In DNA, the CDR3 is TGTGCCAGCAGCTTCACAGGGGTGGATACGCAGTATTTT. Translation gives CASSFTGVDTQYF.

V and J are TRBV5-1 and TRBJ1-1; TRBD1 might be the D (6 bases). Trimming cost V 4 bases and J 6 bases, with 19 bases left between them. This CDR3 contains 15 residues. Germline CDR1 is SGHRS and CDR2 is YFSETQ. The CDR3 sequence: CASSPGPGAQAEAFF. The CDR3 DNA reads as TGCGCCAGCAGCCCCGGGCCAGGGGCGCAGGCTGAAGCTTTCTTT.

Only a few counts were recorded for this clone. The sample carries other DNA sequences with the same CDR3. The genes are TRBV28 and TRBJ1-5; D might be TRBD1 (5 bases). CDR1 is MDHEN and CDR2 is SYDVKM in the germline V gene. The germline V and J ends were trimmed by 8 bases and 1 base, with 6 bases remaining between them. This CDR3 spans 12 amino acids. This chain's CDR3 is CASRTSNQPQHF. The CDR3 coding sequence is TGTGCCAGCCGGACAAGCAATCAGCCCCAGCATTTT. Combining the CDR3 with reference TRBV28 and TRBJ1-5 gives the whole variable domain DVKVTQSSRYLVKRTGEKVFLECVQDMDHENMFWYRQDPGLGLRLIYFSYDVKMKEKGDIPEGYSVSREKKERFSLILESASTNQTSMYLCASRTSNQPQHFGDGTRLSIL.

The V call is TRBV5-6, the J call TRBJ2-7; D possibly corresponds to TRBD1 (5 bases). Trimming stripped 3 bases from V and 3 bases from J, with 7 bases between. The CDR3 spans 12 residues. Germline V CDR1 and CDR2: SGHDT, YYEEEE. This chain's CDR3 is CASSSTGYEQYF. The DNA for the CDR3 is TGTGCCAGCAGCTCCACAGGCTACGAGCAGTACTTC.

This chain joins TRBV27 and TRBJ2-1; 8 nucleotides match TRBD1. Germline V gives CDR1 MNHEY, CDR2 SMNVEV (reference sequence). V lost 5 bases to trimming and J lost 14 bases; unmatched junction nucleotides: 8. The CDR3 contains 12 residues. CDR3 amino acids: CASSLDRGVEFF. For the CDR3, the DNA is TGTGCCAGCAGTCTCGACAGGGGTGTTGAGTTCTTC.

The rearrangement links TRBV6-5 to TRBJ1-4; 9 bases align to TRBD1. The V gene end was trimmed by 6 bases and the J gene end by 6 bases; junction bases not matched to a gene: 5. Germline assignment: CDR1 MNHEY and CDR2 SVGAGI. The CDR3 is 14 amino acids. CDR3 protein: CASSGQGLYEKLFF. The DNA for the CDR3 is TGTGCCAGCAGCGGACAGGGGTTGTATGAAAAACTGTTTTTT.

The V and J genes are TRBV5-1 and TRBJ1-1; D is unclear. Trimming cost V 3 bases and J 3 bases, with 15 bases left between them. The CDR3 spans 15 residues. The germline gives CDR1 SGHRS, CDR2 YFSETQ. The CDR3 here is CASSSLEDGDTEAFF. As DNA, the CDR3 is TGCGCCAGCAGCTCCCTCGAGGATGGGGACACTGAAGCTTTCTTT.